The following is a T cell receptor beta chain sequence with its context. Its antigen is as yet unknown. This record belongs to a study of cytomegalovirus exposure and HLA in healthy donors. 13 Jbeta primers and 60 Vbeta primers were used for the PCR. Per the authors' pipeline: A follow-up analysis tallied about 88 million unique TCR beta chains, some 11 million shared. This table comes from immunoSEQ multiplex PCR, and its TCRdb copy is limited to in-frame clones, with some not included. V and J calls and clone size are as listed in that table; D and trimming were resolved from the DNA. Recorded for this sample: about 47,000 clones. The study, taken as a whole, reports: Compared with the roughly 730-donor mean, an Asian-associated ancestry cluster reportedly had fewer N-insertions, according to a later analysis. Most likely, a cluster of highly shared sequence variants arose as a sequencing artifact.

Germline V gene sequence: CDR1 MNHEY, CDR2 SVGAGI. V shed 2 bases and J shed 3 bases, with 11 bases lying between them. The length of the CDR3 is 15 residues. The sequenced sample was PBMCs. V and J are TRBV6-5 and TRBJ1-5, with D possibly TRBD1 on 6 matching bases. This receptor was taken from a male donor in good health and CMV-seronegative. In nucleotides, the CDR3 is TGTGCCAGCAGTTACCGTACAGGGTACAATCAGCCCCAGCATTTT. Its translation is CASSYRTGYNQPQHF.